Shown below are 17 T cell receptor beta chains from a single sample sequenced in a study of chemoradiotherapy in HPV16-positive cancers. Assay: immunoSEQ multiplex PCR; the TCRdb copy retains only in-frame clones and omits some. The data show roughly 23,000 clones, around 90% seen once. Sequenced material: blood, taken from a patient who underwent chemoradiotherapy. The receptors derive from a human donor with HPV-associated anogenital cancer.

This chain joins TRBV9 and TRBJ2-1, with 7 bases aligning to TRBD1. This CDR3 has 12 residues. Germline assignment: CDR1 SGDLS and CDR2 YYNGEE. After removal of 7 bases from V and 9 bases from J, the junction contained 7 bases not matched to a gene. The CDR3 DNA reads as TGTGCCAGCGGGCAGGGGGTCGGTGAGCAGTTCTTC. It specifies CASGQGVGEQFF.

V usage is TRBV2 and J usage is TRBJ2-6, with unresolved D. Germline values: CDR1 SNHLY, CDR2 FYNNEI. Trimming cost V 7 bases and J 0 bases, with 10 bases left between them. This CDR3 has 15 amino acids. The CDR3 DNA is TGTGCCAGCACAACGGGTGGCTCTGGGGCCAACGTCCTGACTTTC. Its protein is CASTTGGSGANVLTF. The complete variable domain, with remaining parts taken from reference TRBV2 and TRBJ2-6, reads EPEVTQTPSHQVTQMGQEVILRCVPISNHLYFYWYRQILGQKVEFLVSFYNNEISEKSEIFDDQFSVERPDGSNFTLKIRSTKLEDSAMYFCASTTGGSGANVLTFGAGSRLTVL.

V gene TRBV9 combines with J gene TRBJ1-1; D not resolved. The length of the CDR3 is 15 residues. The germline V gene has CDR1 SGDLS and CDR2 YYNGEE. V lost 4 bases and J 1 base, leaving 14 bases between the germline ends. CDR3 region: CASSPSTRRNTEAFF. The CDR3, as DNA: TGTGCCAGCAGCCCCTCGACACGGAGGAACACTGAAGCTTTCTTT.

The CDR3 reads CASSDHSGQGPTGELFF. The CDR3 coding sequence is TGTGCCAGCAGCGACCACTCGGGACAGGGCCCCACCGGGGAGCTGTTTTTT. The rearrangement joins TRBV9 to TRBJ2-2; 9 nucleotides align to TRBD1. Germline lookup yields CDR1 SGDLS and CDR2 YYNGEE. V lost 3 bases, J lost 4 bases, and 10 bases stayed unmatched. The CDR3 extends over 17 amino acids.

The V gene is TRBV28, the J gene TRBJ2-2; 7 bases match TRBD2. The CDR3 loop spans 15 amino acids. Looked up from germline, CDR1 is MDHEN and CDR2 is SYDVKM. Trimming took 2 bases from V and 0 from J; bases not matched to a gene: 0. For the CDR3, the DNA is TGTGCCAGCAGTTTACGGGGGGCGAACACCGGGGAGCTGTTTTTT. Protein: CASSLRGANTGELFF.

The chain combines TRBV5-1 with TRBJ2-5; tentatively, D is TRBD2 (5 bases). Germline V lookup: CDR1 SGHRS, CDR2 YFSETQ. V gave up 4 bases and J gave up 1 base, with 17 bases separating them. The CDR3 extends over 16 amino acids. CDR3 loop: CASSPRTGGLQETQYF. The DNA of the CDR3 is TGCGCCAGCAGCCCGAGGACGGGCGGGCTCCAAGAGACCCAGTACTTC.

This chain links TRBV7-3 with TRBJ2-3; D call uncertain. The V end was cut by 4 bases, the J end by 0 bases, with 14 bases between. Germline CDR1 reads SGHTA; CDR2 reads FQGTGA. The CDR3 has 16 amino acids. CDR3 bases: TGTGCCAGCAGCTCGCTCGGAATTCTTAGCACAGATACGCAGTATTTT. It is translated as CASSSLGILSTDTQYF.

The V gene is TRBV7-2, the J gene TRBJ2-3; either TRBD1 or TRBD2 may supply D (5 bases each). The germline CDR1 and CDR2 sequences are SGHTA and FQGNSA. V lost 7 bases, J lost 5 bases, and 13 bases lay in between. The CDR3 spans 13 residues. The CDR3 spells CASTPSREDTQYF. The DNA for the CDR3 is TGTGCCAGCACCCCTAGCAGGGAAGATACGCAGTATTTT.

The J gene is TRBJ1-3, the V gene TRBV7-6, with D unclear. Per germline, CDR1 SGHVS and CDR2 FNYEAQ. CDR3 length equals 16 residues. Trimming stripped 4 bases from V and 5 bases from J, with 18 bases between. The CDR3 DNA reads TGTGCCAGCAGCTCCCCGTTTGGTACGGATAGAAACACCATATATTTT. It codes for CASSSPFGTDRNTIYF.

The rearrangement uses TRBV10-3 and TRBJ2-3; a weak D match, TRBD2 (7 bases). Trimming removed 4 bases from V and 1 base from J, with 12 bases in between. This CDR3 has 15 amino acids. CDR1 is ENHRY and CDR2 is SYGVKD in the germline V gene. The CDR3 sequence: CAISVQGGGTDTQYF. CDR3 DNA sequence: TGTGCCATCAGTGTACAGGGAGGGGGCACAGATACGCAGTATTTT.

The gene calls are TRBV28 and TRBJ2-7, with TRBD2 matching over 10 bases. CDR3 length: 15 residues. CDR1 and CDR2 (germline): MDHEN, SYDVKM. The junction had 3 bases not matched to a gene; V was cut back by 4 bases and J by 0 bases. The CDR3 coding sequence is TGTGCCAGCAGTTCCTCTAGCGGGGGCTCCTACGAGCAGTACTTC. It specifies CASSSSSGGSYEQYF.

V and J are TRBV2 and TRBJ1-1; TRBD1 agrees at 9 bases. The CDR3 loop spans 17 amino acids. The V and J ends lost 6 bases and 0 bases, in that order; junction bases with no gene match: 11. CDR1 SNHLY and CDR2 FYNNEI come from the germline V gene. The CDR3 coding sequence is TGTGCCAGCAGCTACAGGGGGCTCGAGGTTATGAACACTGAAGCTTTCTTT. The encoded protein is CASSYRGLEVMNTEAFF.

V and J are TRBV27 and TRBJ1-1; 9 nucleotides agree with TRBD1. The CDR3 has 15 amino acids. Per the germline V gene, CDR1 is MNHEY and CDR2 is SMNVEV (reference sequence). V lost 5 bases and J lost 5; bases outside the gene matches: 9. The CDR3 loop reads CASSRPTGGQTEAFF. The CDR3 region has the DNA TGTGCCAGCAGTAGACCGACAGGGGGGCAAACTGAAGCTTTCTTT.

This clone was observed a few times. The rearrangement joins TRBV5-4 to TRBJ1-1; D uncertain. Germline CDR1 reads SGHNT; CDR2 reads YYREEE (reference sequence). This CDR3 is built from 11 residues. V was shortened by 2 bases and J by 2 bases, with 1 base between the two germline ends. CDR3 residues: CASSFNTEAFF. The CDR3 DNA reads TGTGCCAGCAGCTTTAACACTGAAGCTTTCTTT.

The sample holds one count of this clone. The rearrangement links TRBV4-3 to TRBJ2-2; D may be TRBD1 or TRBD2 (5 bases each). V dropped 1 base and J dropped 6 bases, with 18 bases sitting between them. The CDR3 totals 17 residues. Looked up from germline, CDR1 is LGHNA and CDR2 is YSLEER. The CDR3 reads CASSQGRLGAGAGELFF. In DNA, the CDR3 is TGCGCCAGCAGCCAAGGAAGGCTTGGGGCCGGGGCCGGGGAGCTGTTTTTT.

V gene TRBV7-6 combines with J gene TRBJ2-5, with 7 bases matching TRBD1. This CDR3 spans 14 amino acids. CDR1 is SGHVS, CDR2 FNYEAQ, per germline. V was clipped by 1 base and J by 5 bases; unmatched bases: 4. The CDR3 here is CASSLGQGLETQYF. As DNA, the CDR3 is TGTGCCAGCAGCTTAGGACAGGGTTTGGAGACCCAGTACTTC. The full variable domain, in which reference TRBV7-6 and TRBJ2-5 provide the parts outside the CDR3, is GAGVSQSPRYKVTKRGQDVALRCDPISGHVSLYWYRQALGQGPEFLTYFNYEAQQDKSGLPNDRFSAERPEGSISTLTIQRTEQRDSAMYRCASSLGQGLETQYFGPGTRLLVL.

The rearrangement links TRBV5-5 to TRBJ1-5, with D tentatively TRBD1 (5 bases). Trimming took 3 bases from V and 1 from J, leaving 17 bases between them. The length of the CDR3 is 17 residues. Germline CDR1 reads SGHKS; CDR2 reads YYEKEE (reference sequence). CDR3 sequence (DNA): TGTGCCAGCAGCTACAGATACCAGGGAGGGAGCAATCAGCCCCAGCATTTT. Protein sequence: CASSYRYQGGSNQPQHF.